This TCR beta chain derives from a study of cytomegalovirus exposure and HLA in healthy donors. Overall study findings and caveats: 87-base-pair reads could not separate some V segments, including TRBV6-2 and TRBV6-3.

Germline-derived CDR1 and CDR2 are SNHLY and FYNNEI. V was pared by 5 bases and J by 1 base, with 4 bases of the junction left unmatched. This CDR3 spans 14 amino acids. The PCR used 60 Vbeta and 13 Jbeta primers. TCRdb's copy holds only in-frame clones and misses some; the assay was immunoSEQ multiplex PCR. The sample includes 100,000 or so clones, 65% to 85% of them seen just once. A few counts support this clone. The antigen is not known. Donors showed nominal health when sampled, although they likely had unrecorded immune exposures. Input material: PBMCs. This receptor was obtained from a male donor in good health and CMV-seronegative. The chain recombines TRBV2 with TRBJ1-1; 7 bases match TRBD1. CDR3 amino acids: CASSRQGGNTEAFF. CDR3 coding DNA: TGTGCCAGCAGTAGACAGGGAGGGAACACTGAAGCTTTCTTT.